This T cell receptor beta chain originates from a study of regulatory T cells in long-lasting Graves disease. Time point of the sample: newly diagnosed GD, antithyroid drugs for less than 3 months. PBMC-extracted RNA yielded the TCR library. Findings and limits, study-wide: Public clonotype sharing was higher in persistent than newly diagnosed patients. Possibly, too few samples lowered accuracy.

Building the TCR beta libraries relied on iRepertoire HTBI primers, and CDR3 regions underwent Arm-PCR. MiXCR, applied by TCRdb to the multiplex PCR reads, yields one record per CDR3 protein. The profile shows some 330,000 distinct CDR3 sequences, 12% of them singletons. The germline CDR1 and CDR2 sequences are DFQATT and SNEGSKA (reference sequence). The germline V and J ends were trimmed by 0 bases and 5 bases, with 14 bases remaining between them. This CDR3 spans 14 amino acids. This clonotype came up many times. Its antigen is undetermined. These data were likewise used in another study, on T cells in Graves' hyperthyroidism and ophthalmopathy. Turning to that study: A first-round RT-PCR of the TCR CDR3 used the HTBI primer set.

This clonotype was obtained from a woman in her late teens or twenties with Graves disease. The chain is built from TRBV20-1 and TRBJ2-7; perhaps TRBD1 as D (6 bases). This specimen was peripheral blood mononuclear cells (PBMCs), taken at new diagnosis, from a patient treated with antithyroid drugs. The CDR3 reads CSARDGGSGDEQYF. CDR3 bases: TGCAGTGCTAGAGATGGAGGTTCAGGGGACGAGCAGTACTTC.